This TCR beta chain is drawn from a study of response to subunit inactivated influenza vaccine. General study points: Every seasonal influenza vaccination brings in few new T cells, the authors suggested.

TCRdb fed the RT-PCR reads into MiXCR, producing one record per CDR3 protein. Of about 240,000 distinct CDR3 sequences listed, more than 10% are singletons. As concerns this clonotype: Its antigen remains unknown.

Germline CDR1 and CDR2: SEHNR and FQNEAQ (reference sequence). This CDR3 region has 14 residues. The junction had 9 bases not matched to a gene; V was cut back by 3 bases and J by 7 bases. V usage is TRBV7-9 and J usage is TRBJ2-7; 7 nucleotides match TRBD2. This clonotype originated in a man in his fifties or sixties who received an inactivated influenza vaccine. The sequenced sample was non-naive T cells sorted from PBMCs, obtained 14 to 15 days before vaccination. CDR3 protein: CASSFDLAASEQYF. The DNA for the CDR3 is TGTGCCAGCAGCTTTGATCTAGCGGCATCAGAGCAGTACTTC.